These 2 T cell receptor beta chains originate from one sample sequenced in a study of shared clonotypes between healthy human individuals. Assay: immunoSEQ multiplex PCR; the TCRdb copy retains only in-frame clones and omits some. The repertoire holds 700,000 to 950,000 clones, with roughly 96% as singletons. Cells designated naive CD8 were CD45RO-negative and were positively selected for CCR7, with terminally differentiated effector memory CD45RA+ cells excluded. Material for sequencing was naive CD8+ T cells sorted from blood. The receptor set was obtained from a man under 40 in good health.

This chain joins TRBV5-6 and TRBJ2-7; tentative D call: TRBD2 (6 bases). V lost 1 base, J lost 4 bases, and 12 bases lay in between. The CDR3 extends over 14 amino acids. From germline, CDR1 is SGHDT and CDR2 YYEEEE. The CDR3 loop is CASSLRDLIYEQYF. CDR3 bases: TGTGCCAGCAGCTTGAGGGACTTAATTTACGAGCAGTACTTC.

This sequence joins TRBV6-6 and TRBJ2-7; TRBD1 is a possible D gene (6 bases). This CDR3 is 15 amino acids long. Trimming left V 5 bases short and J 0 bases short, with 14 bases between. Per germline, CDR1 MNHNY and CDR2 SVGAGI (reference sequence). CDR3 DNA: TGTGCCAGCAGTCTAGACGGGACACCCTCCTACGAGCAGTACTTC. Translated: CASSLDGTPSYEQYF.